A selection of T cell receptor beta chains follows, all from one sample in a study of blood T cell repertoires in COVID-19. TCRdb's table, derived via immunoSEQ multiplex PCR, lists solely in-frame clones and lacks some. The sample has hundreds of thousands of clones, 80% to 90% seen once; the top ten hold just under 20%. The specimen sequenced was peripheral blood. These receptors were collected from a man aged 25-45 years with active or convalescent COVID-19. CDR3s include the opening cysteine and the closing phenylalanine or tryptophan. The D gene is left open where the match is weak. Not every row has a clone size; where given, it reads once, few, many or a size class.

CDR3 protein: CASNWALLSGANVLTF; CDR3 DNA: TGTGCCAGCAACTGGGCGCTCCTATCTGGGGCCAACGTCCTGACTTTC; J gene: TRBJ2-6; clone size: NA; D gene: NA; V gene: TRBV7-9
CDR3 protein: CASSRTGNQPQHF; CDR3 DNA: TGTGCCAGCAGCCGTACAGGGAATCAGCCCCAGCATTTT; J gene: TRBJ1-5; clone size: once; D gene: NA; V gene: TRBV11-2
CDR3 protein: CASSSLPVETDNYGYTF; CDR3 DNA: TGTGCCAGCAGTTCCCTCCCGGTCGAGACAGACAACTATGGCTACACCTTC; J gene: TRBJ1-2; clone size: NA; D gene: NA; V gene: TRBV6-2/TRBV6-3
CDR3 protein: CSVDRGQGFNEQFF; CDR3 DNA: TGCAGCGTTGATCGGGGTCAGGGGTTCAATGAGCAGTTCTTC; J gene: TRBJ2-1; clone size: NA; D gene: NA; V gene: TRBV29-1
CDR3 protein: CASSRRTGGDEKLFF; CDR3 DNA: TGTGCCAGCAGCCGGCGGACAGGGGGCGATGAAAAACTGTTTTTT; J gene: TRBJ1-4; clone size: NA; D gene: TRBD1; V gene: TRBV4-2
CDR3 protein: CASSQALAGEPTDTQYF; CDR3 DNA: TGCGCCAGCAGCCAAGCCCTAGCGGGGGAGCCCACAGATACGCAGTATTTT; J gene: TRBJ2-3; clone size: few; D gene: TRBD2; V gene: TRBV4-3
CDR3 protein: CASKGRGIYGYTF; CDR3 DNA: TGTGCCAGCAAGGGTAGGGGGATCTATGGCTACACCTTC; J gene: TRBJ1-2; clone size: NA; D gene: NA; V gene: TRBV6-5
CDR3 protein: CASSQVWQGAVDTQYF; CDR3 DNA: TGCGCCAGCAGCCAAGTCTGGCAGGGGGCTGTAGATACGCAGTATTTT; J gene: TRBJ2-3; clone size: NA; D gene: TRBD1; V gene: TRBV4-3
CDR3 protein: CASRSDNEQFF; CDR3 DNA: TGTGCAAGTCGCAGCGACAATGAGCAGTTCTTC; J gene: TRBJ2-1; clone size: NA; D gene: NA; V gene: TRBV12-2
CDR3 protein: CASSFRVGYEQYF; CDR3 DNA: TGTGCCAGCAGCTTCAGGGTCGGGTACGAGCAGTACTTC; J gene: TRBJ2-7; clone size: once; D gene: NA; V gene: TRBV5-4
CDR3 protein: CASSEGVLGTQYF; CDR3 DNA: TGCGCCAGCAGTGAGGGTGTCCTAGGGACCCAGTACTTC; J gene: TRBJ2-5; clone size: NA; D gene: NA; V gene: TRBV10-1
CDR3 protein: CASSLTGPGELFF; CDR3 DNA: TGTGCCAGCAGCCTTACAGGACCCGGGGAGCTGTTTTTT; J gene: TRBJ2-2; clone size: once; D gene: NA; V gene: TRBV5-4
CDR3 protein: CASSETLAGVRELFF; CDR3 DNA: TGTGCCAGCAGTGAAACACTAGCGGGAGTTAGGGAGCTGTTTTTT; J gene: TRBJ2-2; clone size: NA; D gene: TRBD2; V gene: TRBV2
CDR3 protein: CAWSVRAGNGYTF; CDR3 DNA: TGTGCCTGGAGTGTACGGGCCGGGAATGGCTACACCTTC; J gene: TRBJ1-2; clone size: NA; D gene: NA; V gene: TRBV30
CDR3 protein: CASSLSSGSGANVLTF; CDR3 DNA: TGTGCCAGCAGCTTAAGTTCCGGCTCTGGGGCCAACGTCCTGACTTTC; J gene: TRBJ2-6; clone size: NA; D gene: NA; V gene: TRBV7-2
CDR3 protein: CASTFIAGGPGTGELFF; CDR3 DNA: TGTGCCAGCACCTTTATCGCGGGGGGGCCGGGGACCGGGGAGCTGTTTTTT; J gene: TRBJ2-2; clone size: NA; D gene: TRBD2; V gene: TRBV27
CDR3 protein: CASSRGQAFYEQYF; CDR3 DNA: TGTGCCAGCAGCCGAGGACAGGCGTTCTACGAGCAGTACTTC; J gene: TRBJ2-7; clone size: NA; D gene: TRBD1; V gene: TRBV14
CDR3 protein: CASSLQRGAGYGYTF; CDR3 DNA: TGTGCCAGTAGCCTCCAGCGGGGGGCTGGTTATGGCTACACCTTC; J gene: TRBJ1-2; clone size: NA; D gene: NA; V gene: TRBV19
CDR3 protein: CASSLGGGQGDSPLHF; CDR3 DNA: TGCGCCAGCAGCCTCGGAGGTGGACAGGGGGATTCACCCCTCCACTTT; J gene: TRBJ1-6; clone size: NA; D gene: TRBD1; V gene: TRBV5-1
CDR3 protein: CASSSGTGGFQPQHF; CDR3 DNA: TGTGCCAGTAGTTCCGGGACAGGGGGCTTTCAGCCCCAGCATTTT; J gene: TRBJ1-5; clone size: NA; D gene: TRBD1; V gene: TRBV19
CDR3 protein: CASSLKSDTQYF; CDR3 DNA: TGTGCCAGCTCACTAAAATCAGATACGCAGTATTTT; J gene: TRBJ2-3; clone size: NA; D gene: NA; V gene: TRBV18
CDR3 protein: CASSVGQGGPLHF; CDR3 DNA: TGTGCCAGCAGCGTTGGGCAGGGAGGGCCCCTCCACTTT; J gene: TRBJ1-6; clone size: NA; D gene: NA; V gene: TRBV7-2
CDR3 protein: CASSLARGGTGELFF; CDR3 DNA: TGTGCCAGCAGTCTGGCGCGGGGGGGAACCGGGGAGCTGTTTTTT; J gene: TRBJ2-2; clone size: NA; D gene: TRBD2; V gene: TRBV5-4
CDR3 protein: CASSLPSGHEQYF; CDR3 DNA: TGTGCCAGCAGCTTGCCCAGTGGCCACGAGCAGTACTTC; J gene: TRBJ2-7; clone size: NA; D gene: NA; V gene: TRBV7-9
CDR3 protein: CASSRRGTGGGTPLHF; CDR3 DNA: TGTGCCAGCAGCCGACGCGGGACAGGGGGCGGGACACCCCTCCACTTT; J gene: TRBJ1-6; clone size: NA; D gene: TRBD1; V gene: TRBV5-6
CDR3 protein: CASSQDEMGYTF; CDR3 DNA: TGTGCCAGCAGCCAGGATGAGATGGGCTACACCTTC; J gene: TRBJ1-2; clone size: NA; D gene: NA; V gene: TRBV6-6
CDR3 protein: CASSSPPGQSLLSKEQYF; CDR3 DNA: TGTGCCAGCAGTTCCCCCCCCGGACAGTCATTACTTTCCAAAGAGCAGTACTTC; J gene: TRBJ2-7; clone size: few; D gene: NA; V gene: TRBV28
CDR3 protein: CASSLGQGNTIYF; CDR3 DNA: TGTGCCAGCAGTTTGGGACAAGGAAACACCATATATTTT; J gene: TRBJ1-3; clone size: NA; D gene: NA; V gene: TRBV12-3/TRBV12-4
CDR3 protein: CASSPGLMAFF; CDR3 DNA: TGTGCCAGTAGTCCAGGGTTAATGGCTTTCTTT; J gene: TRBJ1-1; clone size: once; D gene: NA; V gene: TRBV19
CDR3 protein: CASSGGNTDTQYF; CDR3 DNA: TGTGCCTCTAGCGGGGGAAACACAGATACGCAGTATTTT; J gene: TRBJ2-3; clone size: NA; D gene: TRBD2; V gene: TRBV7-6
CDR3 protein: CARRITGTNTGELFF; CDR3 DNA: TGTGCCCGAAGGATTACAGGGACGAACACCGGGGAGCTGTTTTTT; J gene: TRBJ2-2; clone size: NA; D gene: NA; V gene: TRBV30
CDR3 protein: CASSVLAGGTGELFF; CDR3 DNA: TGCGCCAGCAGTGTTTTGGCGGGAGGTACCGGGGAGCTGTTTTTT; J gene: TRBJ2-2; clone size: NA; D gene: TRBD2; V gene: TRBV10-2
CDR3 protein: CASSGTGSGQPQHF; CDR3 DNA: TGTGCCAGCAGTGGCACAGGGAGTGGACAGCCCCAGCATTTT; J gene: TRBJ1-5; clone size: NA; D gene: NA; V gene: TRBV25-1
CDR3 protein: CASNPRGQQETQYF; CDR3 DNA: TGTGCCAGCAACCCAAGGGGGCAGCAAGAGACCCAGTACTTC; J gene: TRBJ2-5; clone size: NA; D gene: TRBD1; V gene: TRBV2
CDR3 protein: CASSARLASTDTQYF; CDR3 DNA: TGTGCCAGCAGCGCTCGACTAGCGAGCACAGATACGCAGTATTTT; J gene: TRBJ2-3; clone size: few; D gene: TRBD2; V gene: TRBV7-9
CDR3 protein: CASSQGRGLEQYF; CDR3 DNA: TGTGCCAGCAGCCAAGGGAGAGGGTTGGAGCAGTACTTC; J gene: TRBJ2-7; clone size: NA; D gene: NA; V gene: TRBV16
CDR3 protein: CASVFGRLGEQYF; CDR3 DNA: TGTGCCAGCGTCTTCGGGAGGCTGGGCGAGCAGTACTTC; J gene: TRBJ2-7; clone size: NA; D gene: TRBD2; V gene: TRBV12-3/TRBV12-4
CDR3 protein: CASSPGQGPQFAYEQYF; CDR3 DNA: TGTGCCAGCAGCCCCGGACAGGGGCCGCAGTTTGCCTACGAGCAGTACTTC; J gene: TRBJ2-7; clone size: once; D gene: TRBD1; V gene: TRBV7-9
CDR3 protein: CATHPTGVVDGYTF; CDR3 DNA: TGTGCCACCCACCCAACAGGGGTTGTCGATGGCTACACCTTC; J gene: TRBJ1-2; clone size: NA; D gene: TRBD1; V gene: TRBV28
CDR3 protein: CAGRSQGTTGELFF; CDR3 DNA: TGTGCCGGGAGGTCACAGGGGACGACCGGGGAGCTGTTTTTT; J gene: TRBJ2-2; clone size: NA; D gene: NA; V gene: TRBV6-4
CDR3 protein: CAWGTEYSNQPQHF; CDR3 DNA: TGTGCCTGGGGGACAGAATATAGCAATCAGCCCCAGCATTTT; J gene: TRBJ1-5; clone size: NA; D gene: TRBD1; V gene: TRBV30
CDR3 protein: CASSLLGGQVGGYTF; CDR3 DNA: TGTGCCAGCAGTTTATTGGGAGGACAGGTTGGGGGCTACACCTTC; J gene: TRBJ1-2; clone size: NA; D gene: TRBD1; V gene: TRBV28